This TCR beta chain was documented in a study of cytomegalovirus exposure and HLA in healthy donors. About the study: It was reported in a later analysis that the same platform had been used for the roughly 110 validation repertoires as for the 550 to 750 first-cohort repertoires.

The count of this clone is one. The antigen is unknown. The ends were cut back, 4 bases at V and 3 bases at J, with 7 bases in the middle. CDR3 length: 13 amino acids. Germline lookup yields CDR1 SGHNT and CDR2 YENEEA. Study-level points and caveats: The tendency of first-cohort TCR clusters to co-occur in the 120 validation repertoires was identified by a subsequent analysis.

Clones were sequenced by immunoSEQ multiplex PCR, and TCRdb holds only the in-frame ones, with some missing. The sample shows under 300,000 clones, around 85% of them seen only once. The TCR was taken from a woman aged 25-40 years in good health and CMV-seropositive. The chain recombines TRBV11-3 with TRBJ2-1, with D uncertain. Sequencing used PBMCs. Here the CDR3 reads CASSSDNYNEQFF. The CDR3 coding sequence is TGTGCCAGCAGCTCAGATAACTACAATGAGCAGTTCTTC.